This T cell receptor beta chain was captured in a study of CD8 T cells in ankylosing spondylitis. In TCRdb, the 5' RACE reads were re-called with MiXCR into one record per CDR3 protein. The sample records approximately 200,000 distinct CDR3 sequences, roughly 12% being singletons. The sample consisted of blood, either unsorted or a sorted T cell fraction (not recorded which). The TCR sequence derives from a male donor with ankylosing spondylitis or in good health (not recorded which).

CDR3 nucleotides: TGTGCCAGCAGTGAAGAGGGGAACACTGAAGCTTTCTTT. Translating gives CASSEEGNTEAFF. The chain recombines TRBV2 with TRBJ1-1; D unresolved. This CDR3 has 13 residues. The germline V and J ends were trimmed by 1 base and 1 base, with 4 bases remaining between them. Germline CDR1 is SNHLY and CDR2 is FYNNEI.